This entry features one TCR beta chain sequence. Its antigen remains unidentified. The sample comes from a study of shared clonotypes between healthy human individuals. Study-wide results and limits: Around 5.3% of naive CD4 clonotypes were shared across a handful of donors.

Some clones are missing from TCRdb's copy, which holds only in-frame ones; the method was immunoSEQ multiplex PCR. The sample contains fewer than 2.5 million clones, approximately 93% of which appear only once. J was trimmed by 2 bases and V by 4 bases; bases with no gene match: 17. Germline CDR1 and CDR2: SGHRS and YFSETQ. The CDR3 is 18 residues long. The sequence was collected from a man younger than 35 in good health. Some clones in this sample may be carry-over from other donors' samples. Sequences were obtained from naive CD4+ T cells from PBMCs. Regarding subset: CD45RA+ positively selected. The gene calls are TRBV5-1 and TRBJ2-7; 8 bases align to TRBD2. CDR3 DNA: TGCGCCAGCAGCGGAGGGGAGGGTACAGCGGGAGACCCCTACGAGCAGTACTTC. Translated: CASSGGEGTAGDPYEQYF.